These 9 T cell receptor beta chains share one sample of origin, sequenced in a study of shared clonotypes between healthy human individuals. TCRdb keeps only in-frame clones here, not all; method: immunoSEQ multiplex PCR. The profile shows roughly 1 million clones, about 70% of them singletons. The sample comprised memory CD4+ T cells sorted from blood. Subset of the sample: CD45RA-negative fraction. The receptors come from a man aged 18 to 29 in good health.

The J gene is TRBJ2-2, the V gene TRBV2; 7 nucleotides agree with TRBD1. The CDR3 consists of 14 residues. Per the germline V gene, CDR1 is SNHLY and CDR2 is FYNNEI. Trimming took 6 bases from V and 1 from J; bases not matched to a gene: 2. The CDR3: CASRGQLNTGELFF. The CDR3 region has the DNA TGTGCCAGCAGGGGACAGCTGAACACCGGGGAGCTGTTTTTT.

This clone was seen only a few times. The CDR3 reads CASSPTASGQVGSNEQYF. The CDR3 DNA reads as TGTGCCAGCAGCCCAACAGCTAGCGGGCAAGTGGGATCTAACGAGCAGTACTTC. The rearrangement links TRBV7-2 to TRBJ2-7, with 8 nucleotides matching TRBD2. The germline gives CDR1 SGHTA, CDR2 FQGNSA. This CDR3 region has 18 residues. V was pared by 5 bases and J by 5 bases, with 20 bases of the junction left unmatched. Complete variable domain (other parts from reference TRBV7-2 and TRBJ2-7): GAGVSQSPSNKVTEKGKDVELRCDPISGHTALYWYRQSLGQGLEFLIYFQGNSAPDKSGLPSDRFSAERTGGSVSTLTIQRTQQEDSAVYLCASSPTASGQVGSNEQYFGPGTRLTVT.

CDR3 loop: CASSLYYRGTSDDTQYF. Written as DNA, the CDR3 is TGTGCCAGCAGCTTGTATTATCGGGGGACTAGTGATGATACGCAGTATTTT. The chain is built from TRBV5-6 and TRBJ2-3, with TRBD2 identical over 8 bases. This CDR3 spans 17 amino acids. From germline, CDR1 is SGHDT and CDR2 YYEEEE. The ends lost 1 base at V and 6 bases at J; junction bases unmatched: 13.

DNA of the CDR3: TGTGCCAGCAGCTTACAGGGACCTAATGGCTACGAGCAGTACTTC. It yields the protein CASSLQGPNGYEQYF. The chain links TRBV7-3 to TRBJ2-7; the D call may be TRBD1 or TRBD2 (5 bases each). CDR1 is SGHTA, CDR2 FQGTGA, per germline. The CDR3 spans 15 residues. V was pared by 2 bases and J by 3 bases, with 14 bases between.

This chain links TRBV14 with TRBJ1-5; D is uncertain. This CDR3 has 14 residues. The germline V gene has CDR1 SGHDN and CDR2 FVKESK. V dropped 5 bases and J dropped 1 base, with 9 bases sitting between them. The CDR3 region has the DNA TGTGCCAGCAGCTCGATGGGGAGCAATCAGCCCCAGCATTTT. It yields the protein CASSSMGSNQPQHF.

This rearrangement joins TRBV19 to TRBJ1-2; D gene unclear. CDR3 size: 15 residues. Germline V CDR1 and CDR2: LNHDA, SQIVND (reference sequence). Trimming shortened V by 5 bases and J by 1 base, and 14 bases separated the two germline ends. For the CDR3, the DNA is TGTGCCAGTAGTCTTCGACCCGACTTTAACTATGGCTACACCTTC. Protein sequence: CASSLRPDFNYGYTF.

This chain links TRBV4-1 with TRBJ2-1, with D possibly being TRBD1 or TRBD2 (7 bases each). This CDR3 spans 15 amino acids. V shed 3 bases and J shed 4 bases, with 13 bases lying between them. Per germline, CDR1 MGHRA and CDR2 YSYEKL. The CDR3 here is CASSHRGGLYNEQFF. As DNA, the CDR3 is TGCGCCAGCAGCCACAGGGGGGGCCTTTACAATGAGCAGTTCTTC.

As DNA, the CDR3 is TGCGCCAGCAGTTCGACCGCCTTTTCGTACCATACGCAGTATTTT. This translates into CASSSTAFSYHTQYF. The V and J genes are TRBV4-3 and TRBJ2-3; no definite D call. Germline V gene lookup returns CDR1 LGHNA and CDR2 YSLEER. V was cut by 6 bases and J by 7 bases, with 20 bases left in between. The CDR3 is made up of 15 amino acids.

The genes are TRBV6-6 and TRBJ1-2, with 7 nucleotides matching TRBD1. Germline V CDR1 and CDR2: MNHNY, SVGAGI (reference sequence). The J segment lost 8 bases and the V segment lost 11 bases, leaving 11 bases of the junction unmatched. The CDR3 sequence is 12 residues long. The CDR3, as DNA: TGTGCCTGCTGGGACAGTTTAAGAGGCTACACCTTC. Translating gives CACWDSLRGYTF.